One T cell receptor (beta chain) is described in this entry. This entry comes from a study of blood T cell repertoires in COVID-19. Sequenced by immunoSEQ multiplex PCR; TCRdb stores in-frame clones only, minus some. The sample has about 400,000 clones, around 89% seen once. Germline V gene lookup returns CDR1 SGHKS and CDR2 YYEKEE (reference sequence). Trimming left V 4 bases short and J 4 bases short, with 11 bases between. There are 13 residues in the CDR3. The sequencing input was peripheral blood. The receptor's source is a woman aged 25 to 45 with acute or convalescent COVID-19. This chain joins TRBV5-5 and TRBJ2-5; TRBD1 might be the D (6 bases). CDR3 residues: CASSPGTRETQYF. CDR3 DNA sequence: TGTGCCAGCAGCCCAGGGACAAGAGAGACCCAGTACTTC.